The clone carrying this T cell receptor (beta chain) appeared a single time. Its antigen is not known. Trimming removed 0 bases from V and 1 base from J, with 7 bases in between. Germline V CDR1 and CDR2: SGDLS, YYNGEE. The CDR3 consists of 14 residues. Primers for the PCR totalled 60 Vbeta and 13 Jbeta. Profiled with immunoSEQ multiplex PCR; TCRdb holds only in-frame clones, not every one. Of 100,000 to 150,000 clones in the sample, more than 65% were seen once. This specimen belongs to a study of cytomegalovirus exposure and HLA in healthy donors. Study-level findings and limits: Cytomegalovirus-associated TCR beta chains were listed, numbering some 180. As a later analysis revealed, most CMV-associated TCR beta chains appeared HLA-restricted.

The sample consisted of PBMCs. This TCR came from a male donor in good health and CMV-seropositive. The rearrangement links TRBV9 to TRBJ2-5; no firm D call. The CDR3 bases are TGTGCCAGCAGCGTAGGTGGGCCCCAAGAGACCCAGTACTTC. Translation gives CASSVGGPQETQYF.